Listed here are 19 T cell receptor beta chains from one sample, sequenced in a study of blood T cell repertoires in COVID-19 (dated by TCRdb to 2020 to 2022). The receptor library was made with the immunoSEQ multiplex PCR assay. TCRdb obtained this table from immuneACCESS and retained in-frame rearrangements with V and J assigned. These tables miss some clones; where compared with another copy, unresolved V genes account for less than half of the shortfall, and the remainder is unexplained. In this sample the table shows over 250,000 clones, about 88% of which occur a single time. Together, the top ten hold 2.6% of the sample. Material: PBMCs or T cells enriched from blood (not recorded which). The source of these receptors is a man aged 60-69 years who had recovered from COVID-19.

The rearrangement joins TRBV11-3 to TRBJ2-1; the D is unclear. Germline CDR1 reads SGHNT; CDR2 reads YENEEA. The CDR3 extends over 16 amino acids. V dropped 5 bases and J dropped 5 bases, with 19 bases sitting between them. In DNA, the CDR3 is TGTGCCAGCAGCCCCGGTATCCTTCATTCGAACAATGAGCAGTTCTTC. This encodes CASSPGILHSNNEQFF. Combining the CDR3 with reference TRBV11-3 and TRBJ2-1 gives the whole variable domain EAGVVQSPRYKIIEKKQPVAFWCNPISGHNTLYWYLQNLGQGPELLIRYENEEAVDDSQLPKDRFSAERLKGVDSTLKIQPAELGDSAVYLCASSPGILHSNNEQFFGPGTRLTVL.

CDR3 sequence (DNA): TGTGCCAGTAGTACCCAAGATTCGGGGCAGCCCCAGCATTTT. Its protein product is CASSTQDSGQPQHF. The chain links TRBV19 to TRBJ1-5; no clear D gene. The V gene lost 4 bases and the J gene lost 7 bases, with 14 bases spanning the gap. This CDR3 is 14 amino acids long. Germline values: CDR1 LNHDA, CDR2 SQIVND (reference sequence). The full variable domain, with the rest looked up from reference TRBV19 and TRBJ1-5, is DGGITQSPKYLFRKEGQNVTLSCEQNLNHDAMYWYRQDPGQGLRLIYYSQIVNDFQKGDIAEGYSVSREKKESFPLTVTSAQKNPTAFYLCASSTQDSGQPQHFGDGTRLSIL.

The chain couples TRBV18 to TRBJ1-1; possible D gene TRBD1, 5 bases. Germline loops: CDR1 KGHSH, CDR2 LQKENI. The CDR3 is 14 residues long. V dropped 4 bases and J dropped 1 base, with 10 bases sitting between them. The CDR3 protein is CASSRGRRNTEAFF. The CDR3 DNA reads TGTGCCAGCTCACGGGGCCGTCGGAACACTGAAGCTTTCTTT.

This chain connects TRBV23-1 to TRBJ2-5; 9 bases align to TRBD2. TRBV23-1 is flagged as an ORF with uncertain function. The V segment lost 2 bases and the J segment 5 bases; nucleotides outside the gene matches: 15. The CDR3 sequence is 18 residues long. CDR3 coding DNA: TGCGCCAGCAGTCAAATCCGGGCAAGCGGGAGGAATCGGGAGACCCAGTACTTC. Protein product: CASSQIRASGRNRETQYF.

The chain has TRBV6-5 and TRBJ1-6; D ambiguous. Germline CDR1 is MNHEY and CDR2 is SVGAGI. The length of the CDR3 is 14 residues. The V end was cut by 2 bases, the J end by 5 bases, with 7 bases between. The CDR3 here is CASSYRQDNSPLHF. Here the CDR3 DNA reads TGTGCCAGCAGTTACCGGCAGGATAATTCACCCCTCCACTTT.

The J gene is TRBJ2-5, the V gene TRBV9; 7 positions agree with TRBD2. The trim removed 4 bases at V and 5 bases at J, leaving 11 bases unmatched. This CDR3 comprises 15 residues. Germline V gene sequence: CDR1 SGDLS, CDR2 YYNGEE. This CDR3 is CASSITGTTMETQYF. The CDR3 coding sequence is TGTGCCAGCAGCATTACCGGGACTACAATGGAGACCCAGTACTTC.

The chain carries TRBV5-1 and TRBJ1-2, with 8 bases matching TRBD1. The germline gives CDR1 SGHRS, CDR2 YFSETQ. The CDR3 totals 14 residues. Unmatched junction bases numbered 3, after V lost 5 bases and J lost 0 bases. CDR3: CASRTGEANYGYTF. DNA for the CDR3: TGCGCCAGCAGGACAGGGGAAGCTAACTATGGCTACACCTTC.

The chain employs TRBV2 and TRBJ1-2; D not certain. The length of the CDR3 is 14 residues. Germline loops: CDR1 SNHLY, CDR2 FYNNEI. V shed 3 bases and J shed 4 bases, with 12 bases lying between them. CDR3 nucleotide sequence: TGTGCCAGCAGTGAGCAGACAACCCCCTATGGCTACACCTTC. Protein: CASSEQTTPYGYTF.

J is TRBJ1-6 and V is TRBV2; D gene ambiguous. V shed 6 bases and J shed 2 bases, with 11 bases lying between them. Germline CDR1 and CDR2: SNHLY and FYNNEI. The CDR3 consists of 15 residues. The CDR3 DNA sequence: TGTGCCAGCAGGGGTCCTCGGGCCTATAATTCACCCCTCCACTTT. Protein sequence: CASRGPRAYNSPLHF.

The chain couples TRBV19 to TRBJ1-1; D remains ambiguous. With 7 bases removed from V and 4 bases from J, the gap between germline ends came to 19 bases. CDR3 length equals 15 residues. Germline V lookup: CDR1 LNHDA, CDR2 SQIVND (reference sequence). For the CDR3, the DNA is TGTGCCAGTACGGAGACCAGAGGGCTTATCACTGAAGCTTTCTTT. Its protein product is CASTETRGLITEAFF.

The genes are TRBV11-3 and TRBJ2-5, with 8 bases that match TRBD1. The CDR3 consists of 14 residues. The germline V gene has CDR1 SGHNT and CDR2 YENEEA. V was clipped by 4 bases and J by 4 bases; unmatched bases: 5. The CDR3 sequence is CASSSDRVGETQYF. The DNA for the CDR3 is TGTGCCAGCAGCTCGGACAGGGTCGGAGAGACCCAGTACTTC.

This clone was detected once. J is TRBJ1-4 and V is TRBV7-9; D may be TRBD1 (5 bases). The germline V gene encodes CDR1 SEHNR and CDR2 FQNEAQ (reference sequence). The CDR3 length is 14 residues. V was cut by 1 base and J by 8 bases, with 11 bases left in between. CDR3 nucleotides: TGTGCCAGCAGCTTAGTAGGGGCCGAGGAAAAACTGTTTTTT. This gives the protein CASSLVGAEEKLFF.

The chain uses TRBV7-6 and TRBJ2-2; TRBD2 matches at 11 bases. From germline, CDR1 is SGHVS and CDR2 FNYEAQ. With 5 bases clipped from V and 5 bases from J, the junction kept 7 bases outside the gene matches. The CDR3 is 16 residues long. This CDR3 is CASSSELAGVTGELFF. The DNA of the CDR3 is TGTGCCAGCAGCAGCGAACTAGCGGGAGTTACCGGGGAGCTGTTTTTT. Filled out from reference TRBV7-6 and TRBJ2-2, the complete variable domain reads GAGVSQSPRYKVTKRGQDVALRCDPISGHVSLYWYRQALGQGPEFLTYFNYEAQQDKSGLPNDRFSAERPEGSISTLTIQRTEQRDSAMYRCASSSELAGVTGELFFGEGSRLTVL.

The chain links TRBV11-2 to TRBJ2-5, with a weak D call TRBD2 (6 bases). The CDR3 is made up of 14 amino acids. V lost 4 bases, J lost 7 bases, and 16 bases lay in between. Germline values: CDR1 SGHAT, CDR2 FQNNGV. As DNA, the CDR3 is TGTGCCAGCAGCTCGCTGGGAGGAAGGTTGACCCAGTACTTC. It translates to CASSSLGGRLTQYF. Full variable domain (outside the CDR3, taken from reference TRBV11-2 and TRBJ2-5): EAGVAQSPRYKIIEKRQSVAFWCNPISGHATLYWYQQILGQGPKLLIQFQNNGVVDDSQLPKDRFSAERLKGVDSTLKIQPAKLEDSAVYLCASSSLGGRLTQYFGPGTRLLVL.

The chain couples TRBV6-1 to TRBJ1-5, with D uncertain. V lost 3 bases, J lost 0 bases, and 15 bases lay in between. Germline V CDR1 and CDR2: MNHNS, SASEGT. The CDR3 extends over 17 amino acids. The CDR3 reads CASSDLEGPYSNQPQHF. CDR3 bases: TGTGCCAGCAGTGACTTGGAGGGCCCGTATAGCAATCAGCCCCAGCATTTT.

This clone was detected only once. V is TRBV9 and J is TRBJ1-2; no definite D call. Germline V gives CDR1 SGDLS, CDR2 YYNGEE. Trimming shortened V by 0 bases and J by 2 bases, and 14 bases separated the two germline ends. CDR3 length: 16 residues. The CDR3: CASSVGVRGQNYGYTF. The CDR3 region has the DNA TGTGCCAGCAGCGTAGGGGTGAGAGGTCAGAACTATGGCTACACCTTC.

This clone occurred once. The chain carries TRBV6-2 or TRBV6-3 and TRBJ2-7, with D possibly matching TRBD1 (7 bases). V lost 2 bases to trimming and J lost 3 bases, with 14 bases between them. The germline V gene has CDR1 MNHEY and CDR2 SVGEGT. The CDR3 contains 15 residues. The CDR3 nucleotides are TGTGCCAGCAGTTACGGAGGGACAGAAAGCTACGAGCAGTACTTC. Protein sequence: CASSYGGTESYEQYF.

Note on this clone: The same CDR3 arises from other DNA sequences in this sample as well. The chain couples TRBV12-3 or TRBV12-4 to TRBJ1-4; no clear D. Deletions cut 1 base from V and 7 bases from J, with 4 bases between. The CDR3 extends over 12 amino acids. As DNA, the CDR3 is TGTGCCAGCAGTTTAGGTCGTGAAAAACTGTTTTTT. It codes for CASSLGREKLFF.

The V gene is TRBV18, the J gene TRBJ1-3; 7 positions match TRBD1. V lost 5 bases, J lost 2 bases, and 3 bases stayed unmatched. This CDR3 comprises 14 residues. Germline V gene sequence: CDR1 KGHSH, CDR2 LQKENI. The CDR3 spells CASSRGQPGNTIYF. The DNA of the CDR3 is TGTGCCAGCTCAAGGGGACAGCCTGGAAACACCATATATTTT.